This T cell receptor beta chain was recorded in a study of Ad26.COV2.S vaccination and SARS-CoV-2 variants. Assay: immunoSEQ multiplex PCR; the TCRdb copy retains only in-frame clones and omits some. The sample has some 290,000 clones; approximately 86% are singletons. Study results and caveats: Recipients of either vaccine or placebo displayed similar breadth of non-spike TCRs.

Note on this clone: Its specificity is unknown.

The treatment is: 19 received Ad26.COV2.S at low or high dose, single or two shots; about 5 received placebo; per-sample allocation not given. The investigators took samples on day 63 after the first vaccine or placebo injection. The V and J ends lost 6 bases and 1 base respectively, with 9 bases between them. CDR3 length: 14 residues. Germline values: CDR1 SNHLY, CDR2 FYNNEI. The TCR comes from a person aged 18-65 years who received the Ad26.COV2.S COVID-19 vaccine or a placebo. Sequencing used peripheral blood, obtained in a trial of Ad26.COV2.S vaccine versus placebo. The chain joins TRBV2 to TRBJ1-4; possible D gene TRBD1, 5 bases. Written as DNA, the CDR3 is TGTGCCAGCAGAGATGACAGAACTAATGAAAAACTGTTTTTT. This gives the protein CASRDDRTNEKLFF.